The rows below give T cell receptor beta chains drawn from one sample of a study of T cell repertoires and Cas9 in healthy adults. Profiled with immunoSEQ multiplex PCR; TCRdb holds only in-frame clones, not every one. The sample has approximately 15,000 clones, around 90% seen once; the top ten hold around 2.1%. Sequenced input: Tregs (CD4+, CD25+, CD127-, CD137-, CD154-) from PBMCs; culture status not recorded. The receptors derive from a human donor in good health. The CDR3 runs from the conserved cysteine through the conserved F or W. Each record gives: CDR3 DNA, CDR3 protein, D gene, CDR3 length, clone size, V gene, J gene. The D gene is left open where the match is weak. Clone size is stated in some rows and not others, as once, few, many or a class when expanded.

CDR3 DNA: TGCGCCAGCAGCTATACAGGTTCCGTAGATGGCTACACCTTC
CDR3 protein: CASSYTGSVDGYTF
D gene: -
CDR3 length: 14
clone size: -
V gene: TRBV5-1
J gene: TRBJ1-2

CDR3 DNA: TGTGCCAGCAGTGAAGAATGGGGTAGCAATCAGCCCCAGCATTTT
CDR3 protein: CASSEEWGSNQPQHF
D gene: -
CDR3 length: 15
clone size: -
V gene: TRBV2
J gene: TRBJ1-5

CDR3 DNA: TGTGCCAGCAGTTTATGGATACCGGACAGGGGTGCCCAAGAGACCCAGTACTTC
CDR3 protein: CASSLWIPDRGAQETQYF
D gene: TRBD1
CDR3 length: 18
clone size: -
V gene: TRBV27
J gene: TRBJ2-5

CDR3 DNA: TGTGCCACAAGGGACAGGGAAAAACTGTTTTTT
CDR3 protein: CATRDREKLFF
D gene: TRBD1
CDR3 length: 11
clone size: -
V gene: TRBV19
J gene: TRBJ1-4

CDR3 DNA: TGTGCCAGTAGTAGATCGGTATCAGGGTTAGAAGAGCAGTACTTC
CDR3 protein: CASSRSVSGLEEQYF
D gene: -
CDR3 length: 15
clone size: -
V gene: TRBV19
J gene: TRBJ2-7

CDR3 DNA: TGCGCCAGCAGCTTGGGTGGCGGGGGAGTAGATGAGCAGTTCTTC
CDR3 protein: CASSLGGGGVDEQFF
D gene: TRBD2
CDR3 length: 15
clone size: -
V gene: TRBV5-1
J gene: TRBJ2-1

CDR3 DNA: TGTGCCAGCAGCACGAGGGACGGCCACAATGAGCAGTTCTTC
CDR3 protein: CASSTRDGHNEQFF
D gene: -
CDR3 length: 14
clone size: once
V gene: TRBV21-1
J gene: TRBJ2-1

CDR3 DNA: TGCGCCAGCAGCATCCGGGACAGGCGAAATAATTCACCCCTCCACTTT
CDR3 protein: CASSIRDRRNNSPLHF
D gene: TRBD1
CDR3 length: 16
clone size: -
V gene: TRBV5-1
J gene: TRBJ1-6

CDR3 DNA: TGTGCCAGCAGCAAGGGACTAGCGGGGGAACCCGAGCAGTACTTC
CDR3 protein: CASSKGLAGEPEQYF
D gene: TRBD2
CDR3 length: 15
clone size: -
V gene: TRBV2
J gene: TRBJ2-7

CDR3 DNA: TGTGCCAGCAGTTTACACGGACAGGATAATGAAAAACTGTTTTTT
CDR3 protein: CASSLHGQDNEKLFF
D gene: TRBD1
CDR3 length: 15
clone size: -
V gene: TRBV27
J gene: TRBJ1-4

CDR3 DNA: TGTGCCAGCAGCTTGGACAGCGATCACTTCAACGAGCAGTACTTC
CDR3 protein: CASSLDSDHFNEQYF
D gene: -
CDR3 length: 15
clone size: -
V gene: TRBV5-5
J gene: TRBJ2-7

CDR3 DNA: TGTGCCAGCAGCTTAGATTGGTGGGACAGGAACTCCTACGAGCAGTACTTC
CDR3 protein: CASSLDWWDRNSYEQYF
D gene: TRBD1
CDR3 length: 17
clone size: -
V gene: TRBV11-2
J gene: TRBJ2-7

CDR3 DNA: TGTGCCAGCAGTTTATGGACTAGCGGGGGCAATGAGCAGTTCTTC
CDR3 protein: CASSLWTSGGNEQFF
D gene: TRBD2
CDR3 length: 15
clone size: -
V gene: TRBV28
J gene: TRBJ2-1

CDR3 DNA: TGTGCCTGGAGCGGGGGGGCCTTGGGGGGCGAGCAGTACTTC
CDR3 protein: CAWSGGALGGEQYF
D gene: TRBD2
CDR3 length: 14
clone size: -
V gene: TRBV30
J gene: TRBJ2-7

CDR3 DNA: TGTGCCAGCAGTTTAAGGGGCCCAACAGAGACCCAGTACTTC
CDR3 protein: CASSLRGPTETQYF
D gene: -
CDR3 length: 14
clone size: -
V gene: TRBV28
J gene: TRBJ2-5

CDR3 DNA: TGTGCCAGCAGCTGGACGGTCGCTGAGCAGTTCTTC
CDR3 protein: CASSWTVAEQFF
D gene: -
CDR3 length: 12
clone size: -
V gene: TRBV7-2
J gene: TRBJ2-1

CDR3 DNA: TGTGCCAGCAGCCAAGAGTGGGTACAGGGCGCAGATACGCAGTATTTT
CDR3 protein: CASSQEWVQGADTQYF
D gene: -
CDR3 length: 16
clone size: -
V gene: TRBV14
J gene: TRBJ2-3

CDR3 DNA: TGTGCCAGTAGATCGGTAGCAGCCGGGGAGACCCAGTACTTC
CDR3 protein: CASRSVAAGETQYF
D gene: -
CDR3 length: 14
clone size: -
V gene: TRBV19
J gene: TRBJ2-5

CDR3 DNA: TGTGCCAGCAGTTACTCGTCACAGGGACAACAGCCCCAGCATTTT
CDR3 protein: CASSYSSQGQQPQHF
D gene: -
CDR3 length: 15
clone size: few
V gene: TRBV6-5
J gene: TRBJ1-5

CDR3 DNA: TGCGCCAGCAGCCAAGAAGGTTGGGGTGAACCCTACGAGCAGTACTTC
CDR3 protein: CASSQEGWGEPYEQYF
D gene: -
CDR3 length: 16
clone size: -
V gene: TRBV4-1
J gene: TRBJ2-7

CDR3 DNA: TGCGCCAGCTATCCGGAGGGGGGACAAAGTTACAATGAGCAGTTCTTC
CDR3 protein: CASYPEGGQSYNEQFF
D gene: -
CDR3 length: 16
clone size: -
V gene: TRBV5-1
J gene: TRBJ2-1

CDR3 DNA: TGTGCCAGCAGTGGTTCTAACGGCAATCAGCCCCAGCATTTT
CDR3 protein: CASSGSNGNQPQHF
D gene: -
CDR3 length: 14
clone size: -
V gene: TRBV6-1
J gene: TRBJ1-5

CDR3 DNA: TGTGCCAGCAGTTTGGGGGACAGGGCCTACGAGCAGTACTTC
CDR3 protein: CASSLGDRAYEQYF
D gene: TRBD1
CDR3 length: 14
clone size: -
V gene: TRBV28
J gene: TRBJ2-7

CDR3 DNA: TGCGCCAGCAGCTTGGCCAGGGTAGCCACCGGGGAGCTGTTTTTT
CDR3 protein: CASSLARVATGELFF
D gene: -
CDR3 length: 15
clone size: -
V gene: TRBV5-1
J gene: TRBJ2-2

CDR3 DNA: TGTGCCAGCAGTGTCGCACTTGGATACGAGCAGTACTTC
CDR3 protein: CASSVALGYEQYF
D gene: -
CDR3 length: 13
clone size: -
V gene: TRBV6-6
J gene: TRBJ2-7

CDR3 DNA: TGTGCCAGCAGCTCCAAGGGGGCCAACGTCCTGACTTTC
CDR3 protein: CASSSKGANVLTF
D gene: -
CDR3 length: 13
clone size: -
V gene: TRBV7-8
J gene: TRBJ2-6

CDR3 DNA: TGTGCCAGCAGTGCCTACGGGCCGGGACGGAACGAGCAGTACTTC
CDR3 protein: CASSAYGPGRNEQYF
D gene: -
CDR3 length: 15
clone size: -
V gene: TRBV6-5
J gene: TRBJ2-7

CDR3 DNA: TGTGCCAGCAGCCGGGGTCGGGATGCTGAAGCTTTCTTT
CDR3 protein: CASSRGRDAEAFF
D gene: -
CDR3 length: 13
clone size: -
V gene: TRBV5-6
J gene: TRBJ1-1

CDR3 DNA: TGTGCCAGCAGTGAAGGGACAGGGGGCGTCTATGGCTACACCTTC
CDR3 protein: CASSEGTGGVYGYTF
D gene: TRBD1
CDR3 length: 15
clone size: -
V gene: TRBV2
J gene: TRBJ1-2

CDR3 DNA: TGTGCCAGCAGTTCCATGAGCTCTGGAAACACCATATATTTT
CDR3 protein: CASSSMSSGNTIYF
D gene: -
CDR3 length: 14
clone size: -
V gene: TRBV6-5
J gene: TRBJ1-3

CDR3 DNA: TGTGCCAGTAGTGTGGGCCGTACCTACGAGCAGTACTTC
CDR3 protein: CASSVGRTYEQYF
D gene: -
CDR3 length: 13
clone size: -
V gene: TRBV19
J gene: TRBJ2-7

CDR3 DNA: TGTGCCAGCAGCAGCGGGACACCAAATCAGCCCCAGCATTTT
CDR3 protein: CASSSGTPNQPQHF
D gene: -
CDR3 length: 14
clone size: medium-sized
V gene: TRBV21-1
J gene: TRBJ1-5

CDR3 DNA: TGTGCCAGCTCACCGACAGATAATTCACCCCTCCACTTT
CDR3 protein: CASSPTDNSPLHF
D gene: -
CDR3 length: 13
clone size: -
V gene: TRBV18
J gene: TRBJ1-6

CDR3 DNA: TGTGCCAGCAGCCGGGACGCGAGCTCTGGAAACACCATATATTTT
CDR3 protein: CASSRDASSGNTIYF
D gene: -
CDR3 length: 15
clone size: -
V gene: TRBV5-4
J gene: TRBJ1-3

CDR3 DNA: TGTGCCAGTAGTGGGACAGGGGATACTGAAGCTTTCTTT
CDR3 protein: CASSGTGDTEAFF
D gene: TRBD1
CDR3 length: 13
clone size: once
V gene: TRBV19
J gene: TRBJ1-1

CDR3 DNA: TGTGCCAGCAGCCCGGGACTAGCGGGCCTGTACCAAGAGACCCAGTACTTC
CDR3 protein: CASSPGLAGLYQETQYF
D gene: TRBD2
CDR3 length: 17
clone size: -
V gene: TRBV5-5
J gene: TRBJ2-5

CDR3 DNA: TGCAGCGTTGAAGGGAGCCCCGGCCAGGGATCCCACGAGCAGTACTTC
CDR3 protein: CSVEGSPGQGSHEQYF
D gene: -
CDR3 length: 16
clone size: -
V gene: TRBV29-1
J gene: TRBJ2-7

CDR3 DNA: TGTGCCAGCAGCCCCTTAGCGGGGGGTGTCCCAGATACGCAGTATTTT
CDR3 protein: CASSPLAGGVPDTQYF
D gene: TRBD2
CDR3 length: 16
clone size: -
V gene: TRBV5-4
J gene: TRBJ2-3

CDR3 DNA: TGCGCCAGCAGTTCTGGGGACGGCCAGTCTGGAAACACCATATATTTT
CDR3 protein: CASSSGDGQSGNTIYF
D gene: -
CDR3 length: 16
clone size: -
V gene: TRBV5-1
J gene: TRBJ1-3

CDR3 DNA: TGCGCCAGCCGGACTAGCGGGGGTTCCTACGAGCAGTACTTC
CDR3 protein: CASRTSGGSYEQYF
D gene: TRBD2
CDR3 length: 14
clone size: -
V gene: TRBV10-2
J gene: TRBJ2-7

CDR3 DNA: TGTGCCAGCAGTGAAGGAGGGACAGCCTATGGCTACACCTTC
CDR3 protein: CASSEGGTAYGYTF
D gene: TRBD1
CDR3 length: 14
clone size: -
V gene: TRBV6-5
J gene: TRBJ1-2

CDR3 DNA: TGCAGCGCCCAGGGGGCGGCCAAAGTGACCCAGTACTTC
CDR3 protein: CSAQGAAKVTQYF
D gene: TRBD1
CDR3 length: 13
clone size: -
V gene: TRBV29-1
J gene: TRBJ2-5

CDR3 DNA: TGCAGCGTGGTTCCCGGGACGGCGATAGAAAACATTCAGTACTTC
CDR3 protein: CSVVPGTAIENIQYF
D gene: -
CDR3 length: 15
clone size: -
V gene: TRBV29-1
J gene: TRBJ2-4

CDR3 DNA: TGTGCCAGTTCAGAGGACGGCTCCTACGAGCAGTACTTC
CDR3 protein: CASSEDGSYEQYF
D gene: -
CDR3 length: 13
clone size: -
V gene: TRBV19
J gene: TRBJ2-7

CDR3 DNA: TGTGCCAGCAGTTTGGACAGTCTCAATCAGCCCCAGCATTTT
CDR3 protein: CASSLDSLNQPQHF
D gene: -
CDR3 length: 14
clone size: -
V gene: TRBV28
J gene: TRBJ1-5

CDR3 DNA: TGTGCCAGCAGCCAAGAGCTAGCGGGGGTCGGCACAGATACGCAGTATTTT
CDR3 protein: CASSQELAGVGTDTQYF
D gene: TRBD2
CDR3 length: 17
clone size: -
V gene: TRBV4-2
J gene: TRBJ2-3

CDR3 DNA: TGTGCCAGCAGTTGGGCGGGAGGACAGCCCCAGCATTTT
CDR3 protein: CASSWAGGQPQHF
D gene: -
CDR3 length: 13
clone size: -
V gene: TRBV6-5
J gene: TRBJ1-5

CDR3 DNA: TGTGCCAGCAGGAGACAGGTGCCCTACAATGAGCAGTTCTTC
CDR3 protein: CASRRQVPYNEQFF
D gene: -
CDR3 length: 14
clone size: -
V gene: TRBV2
J gene: TRBJ2-1

CDR3 DNA: TGTGCCAGCAGCCAGGGCTGGTCTGAAGCTTTCTTT
CDR3 protein: CASSQGWSEAFF
D gene: -
CDR3 length: 12
clone size: -
V gene: TRBV2
J gene: TRBJ1-1

CDR3 DNA: TGTGCCAGCAGCCGGGGCGACCCTAATGAAAAACTGTTTTTT
CDR3 protein: CASSRGDPNEKLFF
D gene: -
CDR3 length: 14
clone size: -
V gene: TRBV21-1
J gene: TRBJ1-4

CDR3 DNA: TGCGCCAGCAGCCAAGAGGGACGGTCAGTTTATGGCTACACCTTC
CDR3 protein: CASSQEGRSVYGYTF
D gene: -
CDR3 length: 15
clone size: -
V gene: TRBV4-1
J gene: TRBJ1-2

CDR3 DNA: TGTGCCAGTAGTAGTCCGGGACTAGCGGGGGGGCCCAAGAAGACCCAGTACTTC
CDR3 protein: CASSSPGLAGGPKKTQYF
D gene: TRBD2
CDR3 length: 18
clone size: -
V gene: TRBV19
J gene: TRBJ2-5

CDR3 DNA: TGTGCCTGCTCGGACAGGGCCTTCATGAACACTGAAGCTTTCTTT
CDR3 protein: CACSDRAFMNTEAFF
D gene: TRBD1
CDR3 length: 15
clone size: -
V gene: TRBV30
J gene: TRBJ1-1

CDR3 DNA: TGTGCCAGCAGCATGGGACAGCGATACAATGAGCAGTTCTTC
CDR3 protein: CASSMGQRYNEQFF
D gene: TRBD1
CDR3 length: 14
clone size: -
V gene: TRBV7-9
J gene: TRBJ2-1

CDR3 DNA: TGTGCCAGCAGCTCTGACGGGGTATGGGCTAATGAAAAACTGTTTTTT
CDR3 protein: CASSSDGVWANEKLFF
D gene: -
CDR3 length: 16
clone size: -
V gene: TRBV5-5
J gene: TRBJ1-4

CDR3 DNA: TGTGCCAGCAGCGTATCATTGGGGAGCTCCTACAATGAGCAGTTCTTC
CDR3 protein: CASSVSLGSSYNEQFF
D gene: -
CDR3 length: 16
clone size: -
V gene: TRBV9
J gene: TRBJ2-1

CDR3 DNA: TGTGCCAGCGGCGTAGGCCCCGGGGGTTTCTTCACAGATACGCAGTATTTT
CDR3 protein: CASGVGPGGFFTDTQYF
D gene: -
CDR3 length: 17
clone size: -
V gene: TRBV9
J gene: TRBJ2-3

CDR3 DNA: TGTGCCAGTAGTATTGGTAGCTGGGGAGATACGCAGTATTTT
CDR3 protein: CASSIGSWGDTQYF
D gene: -
CDR3 length: 14
clone size: once
V gene: TRBV19
J gene: TRBJ2-3

CDR3 DNA: TGTGCCAGCACAATAGACAGGGCACTGCAGCCCCAGCATTTT
CDR3 protein: CASTIDRALQPQHF
D gene: TRBD1
CDR3 length: 14
clone size: once
V gene: TRBV2
J gene: TRBJ1-5

CDR3 DNA: TGTGCCAGCTCACCACTGGCAGGGCTCGAGCAGTACTTC
CDR3 protein: CASSPLAGLEQYF
D gene: -
CDR3 length: 13
clone size: -
V gene: TRBV18
J gene: TRBJ2-7